The 9 T cell receptor beta chains given below trace back to one sample, sequenced in a study of cytomegalovirus exposure and HLA in healthy donors. This PCR relied on a set of 60 Vbeta primers and 13 Jbeta primers. Assay: immunoSEQ multiplex PCR; the TCRdb copy retains only in-frame clones and omits some. The sample holds 120,000 or so clones, around 84% seen once. The sample comprised PBMCs. The receptor set was obtained from a man aged 18 to 35 in good health and CMV-seronegative.

This rearrangement joins TRBV19 to TRBJ1-5; 9 nucleotides agree with TRBD1. V was pared by 6 bases and J by 3 bases, with 3 bases of the junction left unmatched. Looked up from germline, CDR1 is LNHDA and CDR2 is SQIVND (reference sequence). The CDR3 totals 14 residues. DNA of the CDR3: TGTGCCAGTAGCGGGACAGGGAACAATCAGCCCCAGCATTTT. Its protein product is CASSGTGNNQPQHF.

This rearrangement joins TRBV7-6 to TRBJ2-3; D perhaps matches TRBD1 (6 bases). Germline assignment: CDR1 SGHVS and CDR2 FNYEAQ. V was clipped by 1 base and J by 2 bases, with 10 bases between them. The CDR3 contains 15 residues. The CDR3 reads CASSLDPGVTDTQYF. The CDR3 DNA follows: TGTGCCAGCAGCTTAGATCCAGGGGTCACAGATACGCAGTATTTT.

The V and J genes are TRBV5-1 and TRBJ2-5; D possibly corresponds to TRBD2 (6 bases). The CDR3 has 15 residues. CDR1 is SGHRS and CDR2 is YFSETQ in the germline V gene. Trimming stripped 4 bases from V and 5 bases from J, with 18 bases between. The CDR3 DNA follows: TGCGCCAGCAGCCCCCATGGGAGGAACGGGGAGACCCAGTACTTC. Residues: CASSPHGRNGETQYF.

This chain uses TRBV5-6 with TRBJ1-1; possibly TRBD1 for D (5 bases). Trimming removed 1 base from V and 1 base from J, with 8 bases in between. Germline CDR1 reads SGHDT; CDR2 reads YYEEEE. The CDR3 runs to 14 residues. CDR3: CASSLNGANTEAFF. The DNA of the CDR3 is TGTGCCAGCAGCTTGAATGGGGCGAACACTGAAGCTTTCTTT. Complete variable domain (other parts from reference TRBV5-6 and TRBJ1-1): DAGVTQSPTHLIKTRGQQVTLRCSPKSGHDTVSWYQQALGQGPQFIFQYYEEEERQRGNFPDRFSGHQFPNYSSELNVNALLLGDSALYLCASSLNGANTEAFFGQGTRLTVV.

This rearrangement joins TRBV6-5 to TRBJ1-3, with unresolved D. From germline, CDR1 is MNHEY and CDR2 SVGAGI. Trimming removed 6 bases from V and 0 bases from J, with 12 bases in between. CDR3 size: 15 residues. CDR3 sequence (DNA): TGTGCCAGCAGAGTGGGAGGGTACTCTGGAAACACCATATATTTT. This encodes CASRVGGYSGNTIYF.

The chain carries TRBV7-6 and TRBJ2-5; 13 nucleotides agree with TRBD2. The trim removed 7 bases at V and 2 bases at J, leaving 1 base unmatched. The germline V gene has CDR1 SGHVS and CDR2 FNYEAQ. The CDR3 is 14 residues long. The CDR3 loop reads CASKLAGGQETQYF. The CDR3 region has the DNA TGTGCCAGCAAACTAGCGGGGGGGCAAGAGACCCAGTACTTC.

The chain combines TRBV19 with TRBJ2-5; TRBD2 might be the D (6 bases). Germline V gene data show CDR1 as LNHDA and CDR2 as SQIVND (reference sequence). The CDR3 totals 15 residues. V lost 6 bases, J lost 5 bases, and 19 bases lay in between. The CDR3 DNA follows: TGTGCCAGTAGCTCGGTGGGGGGATCTGGGGAGACCCAGTACTTC. Translating gives CASSSVGGSGETQYF.

The J gene is TRBJ1-2, the V gene TRBV4-3; weak D call: TRBD1 (5 bases). The CDR3 runs to 15 residues. Trimming cost V 3 bases and J 2 bases, with 13 bases left between them. Germline V CDR1 and CDR2: LGHNA, YSLEER. Here the CDR3 reads CASSQGLSENYGYTF. In nucleotides, the CDR3 is TGCGCCAGCAGCCAGGGACTTTCGGAGAACTATGGCTACACCTTC.

This clone occurred once. The genes are TRBV11-2 and TRBJ2-5, with D possibly TRBD2 on 5 matching bases. The CDR3 sequence is 14 residues long. Trimming cost V 5 bases and J 3 bases, with 13 bases left between them. Per the germline V gene, CDR1 is SGHAT and CDR2 is FQNNGV. Written as DNA, the CDR3 is TGTGCCAGCAGCCCTAAAGAGGGTAAAGAGACCCAGTACTTC. Its translation: CASSPKEGKETQYF.